Below are 28 T cell receptor beta chains sequenced from a single sample in a study of blood T cell repertoires in COVID-19. The assay was immunoSEQ multiplex PCR, and TCRdb's table has in-frame clones only and misses some. The sample has 150,000 or so clones, 70% to 90% seen once. Material for sequencing was PBMCs or T cells enriched from blood (not recorded which). The receptor source for this set is a man aged 50 to 59 who had recovered from COVID-19.

This clone appeared a single time. For the CDR3, the DNA is TGTGCCAGCAGCCCCCCGGGCGGGTCCTACAATGAGCAGTTCTTC. This encodes CASSPPGGSYNEQFF. V and J are TRBV28 and TRBJ2-1; D may be TRBD2 (5 bases). V was shortened by 6 bases and J by 1 base, with 13 bases between the two germline ends. Germline-derived CDR1 and CDR2 are MDHEN and SYDVKM. CDR3 length equals 15 residues.

The genes are TRBV28 and TRBJ2-3; D ambiguous. Germline-derived CDR1 and CDR2 are MDHEN and SYDVKM. V lost 3 bases to trimming and J lost 0 bases, with 13 bases between them. This CDR3 contains 16 residues. The CDR3 DNA sequence: TGTGCCAGCAGTTTTTGGGCAGCATCTAGCACAGATACGCAGTATTTT. It codes for CASSFWAASSTDTQYF.

The CDR3 sequence: CASSREALSYNEQFF. CDR3 coding DNA: TGTGCCAGCTCACGGGAGGCTCTCTCCTACAATGAGCAGTTCTTC. The chain has TRBV18 and TRBJ2-1; possible D gene TRBD2, 6 bases. Germline loops: CDR1 KGHSH, CDR2 LQKENI. The CDR3 extends over 15 amino acids. V was cut by 4 bases and J by 0 bases, with 10 bases left in between.

This clone appeared once. V and J are TRBV18 and TRBJ1-5; D gene ambiguous. The length of the CDR3 is 15 residues. Germline V lookup: CDR1 KGHSH, CDR2 LQKENI. The V and J ends lost 0 bases and 7 bases respectively, with 13 bases between them. Here the CDR3 reads CASSPPNSPNQPQHF. The CDR3 DNA reads TGTGCCAGCTCACCACCAAACAGCCCCAACCAGCCCCAGCATTTT.

The chain employs TRBV21-1 and TRBJ2-7; the DNA was not compared with TRBD2, the D call given in the table. TRBV21-1 is a listed pseudogene. This CDR3 contains 14 residues. The CDR3 protein is CASSRLAGAYEQYF. In nucleotides, the CDR3 is TGTGCCAGCAGCAGACTAGCGGGAGCCTACGAGCAGTACTTC.

The rearrangement joins TRBV5-1 to TRBJ2-5; D is possibly TRBD2 (5 bases). Germline CDR1 and CDR2: SGHRS and YFSETQ. The CDR3 sequence is 15 residues long. Trimming removed 1 base from V and 5 bases from J, with 15 bases in between. CDR3 DNA: TGCGCCAGCAGCTTGTATCCAGGAGGTGGGGAGACCCAGTACTTC. Translated, it gives CASSLYPGGGETQYF.

The chain uses TRBV3-1 (or the pseudogene TRBV3-2) and TRBJ2-1; D remains ambiguous. With 0 bases removed from V and 8 bases from J, the gap between germline ends came to 5 bases. The CDR3 is 12 amino acids. Germline CDR1 and CDR2: LGHDT and YNNKEL (reference sequence). The CDR3 reads CASSQESDEQFF. CDR3 bases: TGTGCCAGCAGCCAAGAGTCCGATGAGCAGTTCTTC.

This clone was observed a handful of times. The rearrangement uses TRBV30 and TRBJ1-2; a possible D gene is TRBD1 (5 bases). The CDR3 consists of 12 residues. CDR1 and CDR2 (germline): GTSNPN, SVGIG (reference sequence). Trimming took off 0 bases at V and 8 bases at J, with 10 bases between the two ends. The CDR3: CAWSVQVGGYTF. The CDR3 DNA reads as TGTGCCTGGAGTGTACAGGTGGGAGGCTACACCTTC. The variable domain in full, completed from reference TRBV30 and TRBJ1-2, reads SQTIHQWPATLVQPVGSPLSLECTVEGTSNPNLYWYRQAAGRGLQLLFYSVGIGQISSEVPQNLSASRPQDRQFILSSKKLLLSDSGFYLCAWSVQVGGYTFGSGTRLTVV.

This clone occurred once. The chain recombines TRBV2 with TRBJ1-2; 9 nucleotides align to TRBD1. Trimming removed 10 bases from V and 7 bases from J; junction bases left unmatched: 10. This CDR3 comprises 13 residues. Germline V lookup: CDR1 SNHLY, CDR2 FYNNEI. The CDR3 region is CATSGTGHGGYTF. CDR3 DNA: TGTGCCACCTCCGGGACAGGGCATGGTGGCTACACCTTC.

The rearrangement joins TRBV15 to TRBJ2-5, with a weak D call TRBD1 (6 bases). CDR1 LNHNV and CDR2 YYDKDF come from the germline V gene (reference sequence). The CDR3 is 14 amino acids. Trimming left V 0 bases short and J 5 bases short, with 10 bases between. The CDR3 is CATSRDTGKETQYF. The CDR3 nucleotides read TGTGCCACCAGCAGAGACACAGGGAAGGAGACCCAGTACTTC.

This clone was detected once. The rearrangement joins TRBV7-2 to TRBJ2-2, with TRBD1 matching over 10 bases. CDR3 length: 16 amino acids. Germline CDR1 is SGHTA and CDR2 is FQGNSA. V dropped 1 base and J dropped 9; count of bases not matched to a gene: 8. CDR3 protein: CASSLVAGQGRWELFF. The CDR3, as DNA: TGTGCCAGCAGCTTAGTAGCGGGACAGGGGCGTTGGGAGCTGTTTTTT.

This chain connects TRBV6-2 or TRBV6-3 to TRBJ2-7; no reliable D call. Per germline, CDR1 MNHEY and CDR2 SVGEGT. Trimming cost V 2 bases and J 4 bases, with 9 bases left between them. This CDR3 is built from 13 residues. The CDR3 nucleotides are TGTGCCAGCAGTTACGCACGTCTATACGAGCAGTACGTC. As protein: CASSYARLYEQYV.

The DNA for the CDR3 is TGCGCCAGCAGCACCTCAATTGCGGGAGGGGAGACCCAGTACTTC. Translation: CASSTSIAGGETQYF. V is TRBV5-1 and J is TRBJ2-5, with 9 bases lining up with TRBD2. Germline loops: CDR1 SGHRS, CDR2 YFSETQ. CDR3 length: 15 amino acids. Trimming at V came to 4 bases and at J to 5 bases, leaving 9 bases not matched to a gene.

The J gene is TRBJ2-5, the V gene TRBV20-1; possible D gene TRBD2, 6 bases. The CDR3 is 12 residues long. V was pared by 3 bases and J by 4 bases, with 9 bases between. Germline CDR1 DFQATT, CDR2 SNEGSKA (reference sequence). CDR3 amino acids: CSASIGRETQYF. The DNA of the CDR3 is TGCAGTGCTAGTATCGGGAGAGAGACCCAGTACTTC.

The J gene is TRBJ2-5, the V gene TRBV7-2; 9 positions agree with TRBD1. Germline CDR1 reads SGHTA; CDR2 reads FQGNSA. Losses at the gene ends were 5 bases for V and 5 bases for J; bases not matched to a gene: 6. The CDR3 totals 14 residues. CDR3 DNA: TGTGCCAGCAGCCCGGACAGGGGTACGGAGACCCAGTACTTC. Its translation: CASSPDRGTETQYF.

The chain uses TRBV18 and TRBJ1-1; D perhaps matches TRBD1 (5 bases). The CDR3 extends over 13 amino acids. V lost 8 bases and J 2 bases, leaving 12 bases between the germline ends. Germline V gene data show CDR1 as KGHSH and CDR2 as LQKENI. CDR3 loop: CASVEGLNTEAFF. CDR3 DNA sequence: TGTGCCAGCGTGGAGGGGCTTAACACTGAAGCTTTCTTT.

Only a few counts were recorded for this clone. The chain links TRBV29-1 to TRBJ1-1; D might be TRBD1 (5 bases). Germline V lookup: CDR1 SQVTM, CDR2 ANQGSEA. This CDR3 has 10 residues. The chain's CDR3 is CGGQNTEAFF. The CDR3, as DNA: TGCGGCGGACAGAACACTGAAGCTTTCTTT.

This sequence joins TRBV28 and TRBJ1-1; D not certain. V lost 6 bases and J 2 bases, leaving 10 bases between the germline ends. This CDR3 contains 13 residues. The germline CDR1 and CDR2 sequences are MDHEN and SYDVKM. The CDR3 region has the DNA TGTGCCAGCAGAGTCACGGGAAACACTGAAGCTTTCTTT. The encoded protein is CASRVTGNTEAFF.

The rearrangement joins TRBV28 to TRBJ2-7; the match to TRBD1 covers 7 bases. This CDR3 has 17 amino acids. With 3 bases clipped from V and 0 bases from J, the junction kept 11 bases outside the gene matches. Germline CDR1 reads MDHEN; CDR2 reads SYDVKM. The DNA of the CDR3 is TGTGCCAGCAGTTTCCGCAGGGGGATACTAAGCTCCTACGAGCAGTACTTC. Translating it yields CASSFRRGILSSYEQYF.

This chain connects TRBV5-4 to TRBJ1-3; TRBD1 is a possible D gene (5 bases). The V gene's germline CDR1 is SGHNT and CDR2 YYREEE (reference sequence). The CDR3 spans 14 residues. V was clipped by 4 bases and J by 7 bases, with 15 bases between them. CDR3 DNA sequence: TGTGCCAGCAGCCCCGGGACTCCGGGGAACACCATATATTTT. It yields the protein CASSPGTPGNTIYF.

This chain uses TRBV3-1 (or the pseudogene TRBV3-2) with TRBJ2-7; 8 bases map to TRBD2. V gave up 1 base and J gave up 3 bases; unmatched junction bases: 5. The CDR3 is 15 amino acids. From germline, CDR1 is LGHDT and CDR2 YNNKEL (reference sequence). The CDR3 DNA follows: TGTGCCAGCAGCCAAGCCCCGGGACTAGACTACGAGCAGTACTTC. This codes for CASSQAPGLDYEQYF.

CDR3 amino acids: CASSRGGGLSGNTIYF. The DNA for the CDR3 is TGCGCCAGCAGCAGAGGGGGGGGCCTTTCTGGAAACACCATATATTTT. The V and J genes are TRBV4-1 and TRBJ1-3; D is possibly TRBD1 (6 bases). Trimming pared 5 bases from V and 1 base from J, leaving 15 bases between. Germline CDR1 reads MGHRA; CDR2 reads YSYEKL. The CDR3 is 16 residues long.

This clone appeared a single time. The chain combines TRBV5-1 with TRBJ1-2; 8 bases are a match to TRBD1. CDR1 is SGHRS, CDR2 YFSETQ, per germline. V lost 4 bases and J lost 4; bases outside the gene matches: 12. The CDR3 contains 16 residues. The CDR3: CASSPAQGARGYGYTF. CDR3 sequence (DNA): TGCGCCAGCAGCCCGGCGCAGGGGGCGAGAGGCTATGGCTACACCTTC.

This chain uses TRBV6-1 with TRBJ1-2, with D perhaps matching TRBD1 (5 bases). The CDR3 is made up of 13 amino acids. Germline V CDR1 and CDR2: MNHNS, SASEGT. V gave up 1 base and J gave up 8 bases, with 11 bases separating them. CDR3 region: CASSEGTRVGYTF. CDR3 in DNA: TGTGCCAGCAGTGAAGGGACCAGGGTCGGCTACACCTTC.

The rearrangement joins TRBV21-1 to TRBJ1-1. TRBV21-1 is listed as a pseudogene. CDR3 size: 14 residues. CDR3 sequence reads: CASIRALEGTEAFF. The DNA for the CDR3 is TGTGCCAGTATCAGGGCCCTGGAGGGGACTGAAGCTTTCTTT.

V gene TRBV30 combines with J gene TRBJ1-1; no clear D. Trimming took 4 bases from V and 1 from J, leaving 13 bases between them. Germline CDR1 is GTSNPN and CDR2 is SVGIG (reference sequence). The CDR3 extends over 14 amino acids. CDR3 sequence: CAWKVDFSNTEAFF. CDR3 sequence (DNA): TGTGCCTGGAAGGTCGACTTTTCGAACACTGAAGCTTTCTTT.

The chain couples TRBV7-2 to TRBJ1-3; 7 nucleotides align to TRBD1. The V and J ends lost 1 base and 0 bases, in that order; junction bases with no gene match: 9. This CDR3 has 18 residues. In germline, CDR1 is SGHTA, CDR2 FQGNSA. The CDR3 loop is CASSLGSPGQISGNTIYF. Written as DNA, the CDR3 is TGTGCCAGCAGCTTAGGGAGTCCGGGACAGATCTCTGGAAACACCATATATTTT.

In the case of this clone: This sample includes further DNA sequences coding for the same CDR3. The rearrangement links TRBV30 to TRBJ1-5; D unresolved. The germline V gene has CDR1 GTSNPN and CDR2 SVGIG (reference sequence). V was clipped by 1 base and J by 1 base, with 5 bases between them. This CDR3 contains 13 residues. The DNA for the CDR3 is TGTGCCTGGAGTGGAGGGAGCAATCAGCCCCAGCATTTT. This codes for CAWSGGSNQPQHF.